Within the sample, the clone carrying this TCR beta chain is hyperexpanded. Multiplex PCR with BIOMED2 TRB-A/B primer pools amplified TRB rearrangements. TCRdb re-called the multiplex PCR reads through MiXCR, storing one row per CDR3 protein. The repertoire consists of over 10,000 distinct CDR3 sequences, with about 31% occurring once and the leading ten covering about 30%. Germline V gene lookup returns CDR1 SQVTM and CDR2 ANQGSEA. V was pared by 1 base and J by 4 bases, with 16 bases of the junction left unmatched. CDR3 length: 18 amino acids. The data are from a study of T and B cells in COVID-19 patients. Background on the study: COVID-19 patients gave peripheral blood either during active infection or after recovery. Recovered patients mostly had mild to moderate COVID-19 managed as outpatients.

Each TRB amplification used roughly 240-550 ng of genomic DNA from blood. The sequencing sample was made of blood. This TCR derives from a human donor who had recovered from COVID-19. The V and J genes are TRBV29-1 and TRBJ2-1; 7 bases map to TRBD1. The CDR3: CSVEGVPEVGQRYNEQFF. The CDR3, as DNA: TGCAGCGTTGAAGGAGTACCGGAAGTGGGACAGAGATACAATGAGCAGTTCTTC.